A selection of T cell receptor beta chains follows, all from one sample in a study of cytomegalovirus exposure and HLA in healthy donors. TCRdb keeps only in-frame clones here, not all; method: immunoSEQ multiplex PCR. This table has 150,000 to 200,000 clones, around 81% appearing once. Material for sequencing was PBMCs. Source of these receptors: a woman in her thirties or forties in good health and CMV-seronegative. Each CDR3 is given with its conserved first and last residue. A D gene is named only where the DNA matches it firmly. A clone size is listed for some rows: how often the clone was seen (once, few, many), or a class if it is expanded.

d_call: -
v_call: TRBV19
j_call: TRBJ2-1
clone_size: -
cdr3_aa: CASSTPPFSEQFF
cdr3_nt: TGTGCCAGTAGTACTCCCCCGTTCAGTGAGCAGTTCTTC

d_call: -
v_call: TRBV7-9
j_call: TRBJ2-1
clone_size: few
cdr3_aa: CASSLLAEPVYNEQFF
cdr3_nt: TGTGCCAGCAGCTTATTGGCCGAACCCGTCTACAATGAGCAGTTCTTC

d_call: -
v_call: TRBV30
j_call: TRBJ2-5
clone_size: -
cdr3_aa: CAWSTSQETQYF
cdr3_nt: TGTGCCTGGAGTACCAGTCAAGAGACCCAGTACTTC

d_call: -
v_call: TRBV18
j_call: TRBJ1-3
clone_size: -
cdr3_aa: CASSTDLGNTIYF
cdr3_nt: TGTGCCAGCTCAACAGACCTAGGAAACACCATATATTTT

d_call: -
v_call: TRBV29-1
j_call: TRBJ1-2
clone_size: -
cdr3_aa: CSVALQAANYGYTF
cdr3_nt: TGCAGCGTTGCCCTACAGGCAGCTAACTATGGCTACACCTTC

d_call: -
v_call: TRBV30
j_call: TRBJ2-5
clone_size: -
cdr3_aa: CAWTAEETQYF
cdr3_nt: TGTGCCTGGACTGCGGAAGAGACCCAGTACTTC

d_call: -
v_call: TRBV7-3
j_call: TRBJ2-1
clone_size: -
cdr3_aa: CASSLEPGMGSNEQFF
cdr3_nt: TGTGCCAGCAGCTTAGAACCGGGAATGGGAAGCAATGAGCAGTTCTTC

d_call: TRBD1
v_call: TRBV18
j_call: TRBJ1-2
clone_size: once
cdr3_aa: CASSPDREVYGYTF
cdr3_nt: TGTGCCAGCTCACCGGACAGGGAGGTCTATGGCTACACCTTC

d_call: TRBD2
v_call: TRBV28
j_call: TRBJ2-7
clone_size: -
cdr3_aa: CASSLGLAPYEQYF
cdr3_nt: TGTGCCAGCAGTTTAGGACTAGCACCCTACGAGCAGTACTTC

d_call: -
v_call: TRBV9
j_call: TRBJ1-3
clone_size: -
cdr3_aa: CASSQDGSGNTIYF
cdr3_nt: TGTGCCAGCAGCCAGGATGGGAGTGGAAACACCATATATTTT

d_call: TRBD2
v_call: TRBV5-1
j_call: TRBJ2-3
clone_size: -
cdr3_aa: CASSPQAGGGTDTQYF
cdr3_nt: TGCGCCAGCTCCCCACAAGCGGGAGGGGGTACAGATACGCAGTATTTT

d_call: -
v_call: TRBV9
j_call: TRBJ2-5
clone_size: -
cdr3_aa: CASSVDREETQYF
cdr3_nt: TGTGCCAGCAGCGTAGACAGGGAAGAGACCCAGTACTTC

d_call: -
v_call: TRBV28
j_call: TRBJ1-4
clone_size: -
cdr3_aa: CASSYAERYNEKLFF
cdr3_nt: TGTGCCAGCAGTTACGCCGAGAGATATAATGAAAAACTGTTTTTT

d_call: TRBD2
v_call: TRBV7-2
j_call: TRBJ2-7
clone_size: -
cdr3_aa: CASSFAHVGGAGEVVQYF
cdr3_nt: TGTGCCAGCAGCTTTGCACATGTAGGGGGAGCGGGAGAGGTCGTGCAGTACTTC

d_call: -
v_call: TRBV28
j_call: TRBJ1-1
clone_size: -
cdr3_aa: CASTPDRPANTEAFF
cdr3_nt: TGTGCCAGCACCCCTGACAGACCCGCGAACACTGAAGCTTTCTTT

d_call: -
v_call: TRBV7-2
j_call: TRBJ1-2
clone_size: -
cdr3_aa: CASSPQTGILYGYTF
cdr3_nt: TGTGCCAGCAGCCCCCAAACAGGGATCCTTTATGGCTACACCTTC

d_call: -
v_call: TRBV11-1
j_call: TRBJ2-1
clone_size: few
cdr3_aa: CASSLIWLEHNEQFF
cdr3_nt: TGTGCCAGCAGCTTAATATGGCTGGAGCACAATGAGCAGTTCTTC

d_call: -
v_call: TRBV30
j_call: TRBJ2-7
clone_size: -
cdr3_aa: CAWSLLTQGGEQYF
cdr3_nt: TGTGCCTGGAGTTTACTAACCCAGGGGGGCGAGCAGTACTTC

d_call: -
v_call: TRBV29-1
j_call: TRBJ1-1
clone_size: few
cdr3_aa: CSVALRAGNTEAFF
cdr3_nt: TGCAGCGTTGCTCTTAGGGCGGGGAACACTGAAGCTTTCTTT

d_call: -
v_call: TRBV11-3
j_call: TRBJ1-1
clone_size: -
cdr3_aa: CASSPPSSGGRAFF
cdr3_nt: TGTGCCAGCAGCCCACCGTCGTCGGGAGGGAGGGCTTTCTTT

d_call: TRBD1
v_call: TRBV30
j_call: TRBJ2-3
clone_size: -
cdr3_aa: CAWSPFGGQGYTDTQYF
cdr3_nt: TGTGCCTGGAGTCCCTTTGGGGGACAGGGATACACAGATACGCAGTATTTT

d_call: TRBD2
v_call: TRBV2
j_call: TRBJ2-1
clone_size: -
cdr3_aa: CASTGTAGGRKYNEQFF
cdr3_nt: TGTGCCAGCACGGGTACCGCGGGAGGGCGAAAATACAATGAGCAGTTCTTC

d_call: -
v_call: TRBV5-1
j_call: TRBJ2-2
clone_size: -
cdr3_aa: CASGGREGAGELFF
cdr3_nt: TGCGCCAGCGGGGGCAGGGAAGGGGCCGGGGAGCTGTTTTTT

d_call: TRBD1
v_call: TRBV6-1
j_call: TRBJ1-1
clone_size: -
cdr3_aa: CASTRQGTNTEAFF
cdr3_nt: TGTGCCAGCACCCGACAGGGGACGAACACTGAAGCTTTCTTT

d_call: TRBD2
v_call: TRBV2
j_call: TRBJ2-7
clone_size: -
cdr3_aa: CASSLSGSTAGEQYF
cdr3_nt: TGTGCCAGCAGTCTAAGCGGGAGCACCGCGGGGGAGCAGTACTTC

d_call: TRBD1
v_call: TRBV6-1
j_call: TRBJ1-4
clone_size: -
cdr3_aa: CASSRDRVNEKLFF
cdr3_nt: TGTGCCAGCAGCCGGGACAGGGTCAATGAAAAACTGTTTTTT

d_call: -
v_call: TRBV15
j_call: TRBJ1-2
clone_size: -
cdr3_aa: CATSRDLEYYGYTF
cdr3_nt: TGTGCCACCAGCAGAGATCTTGAGTACTATGGCTACACCTTC

d_call: -
v_call: TRBV27
j_call: TRBJ2-1
clone_size: -
cdr3_aa: CASSSKAGVSYNEQFF
cdr3_nt: TGTGCCAGCAGTTCGAAGGCAGGGGTATCCTACAATGAGCAGTTCTTC

d_call: -
v_call: TRBV11-1
j_call: TRBJ2-7
clone_size: -
cdr3_aa: CASSPSSYEQYF
cdr3_nt: TGTGCCAGCAGCCCCAGCTCCTACGAGCAGTACTTC

d_call: -
v_call: TRBV14
j_call: TRBJ1-6
clone_size: -
cdr3_aa: CASSQGQGSPLHF
cdr3_nt: TGTGCCAGCAGCCAAGGCCAGGGATCACCCCTCCACTTT

d_call: -
v_call: TRBV29-1
j_call: TRBJ2-1
clone_size: -
cdr3_aa: CSPRDWMTEFF
cdr3_nt: TGCAGCCCCCGGGACTGGATGACGGAGTTCTTC

d_call: -
v_call: TRBV19
j_call: TRBJ1-2
clone_size: once
cdr3_aa: CASSVSRREMGYGYTF
cdr3_nt: TGTGCCAGTAGTGTCTCCAGGCGGGAAATGGGCTATGGCTACACCTTC

d_call: TRBD2
v_call: TRBV7-2
j_call: TRBJ2-5
clone_size: -
cdr3_aa: CASSSKREGETQYF
cdr3_nt: TGTGCCAGCAGCTCAAAGCGGGAGGGAGAGACCCAGTACTTC

d_call: TRBD2
v_call: TRBV7-2
j_call: TRBJ2-1
clone_size: -
cdr3_aa: CASRKGLAGYPSSYNEQFF
cdr3_nt: TGTGCCAGCAGAAAAGGACTAGCGGGTTATCCTAGCTCCTACAATGAGCAGTTCTTC

d_call: -
v_call: TRBV27
j_call: TRBJ1-1
clone_size: -
cdr3_aa: CASLSGEWTFF
cdr3_nt: TGTGCCAGCCTTTCGGGGGAGTGGACTTTCTTT

d_call: TRBD1
v_call: TRBV29-1
j_call: TRBJ1-4
clone_size: -
cdr3_aa: CSVLTGTNEKLFF
cdr3_nt: TGCAGCGTCCTGACAGGGACTAATGAAAAACTGTTTTTT

d_call: -
v_call: TRBV7-9
j_call: TRBJ2-3
clone_size: -
cdr3_aa: CASSLNSPADTQYF
cdr3_nt: TGTGCCAGCAGCTTGAACAGCCCCGCAGATACGCAGTATTTT

d_call: -
v_call: TRBV19
j_call: TRBJ1-1
clone_size: -
cdr3_aa: CASRVAGTEAFF
cdr3_nt: TGTGCCAGTAGGGTCGCCGGCACTGAAGCTTTCTTT

d_call: TRBD2
v_call: TRBV27
j_call: TRBJ2-1
clone_size: -
cdr3_aa: CASSSSGRVNEQFF
cdr3_nt: TGTGCCAGCAGTTCCAGCGGGAGGGTAAATGAGCAGTTCTTC

d_call: -
v_call: TRBV2
j_call: TRBJ1-2
clone_size: -
cdr3_aa: CASSPETGHYGYTF
cdr3_nt: TGTGCCAGCAGTCCTGAGACAGGCCACTATGGCTACACCTTC

d_call: -
v_call: TRBV4-1
j_call: TRBJ2-1
clone_size: -
cdr3_aa: CASSQERWGDEQFF
cdr3_nt: TGCGCCAGCAGCCAAGAAAGGTGGGGGGATGAGCAGTTCTTC

d_call: TRBD1
v_call: TRBV2
j_call: TRBJ1-4
clone_size: -
cdr3_aa: CASTVPGGWEEKLFF
cdr3_nt: TGTGCCAGCACTGTGCCAGGGGGCTGGGAAGAAAAACTGTTTTTT

d_call: -
v_call: TRBV28
j_call: TRBJ1-4
clone_size: -
cdr3_aa: CASSLGGMDEKLFF
cdr3_nt: TGTGCCAGCAGTCTAGGGGGTATGGATGAAAAACTGTTTTTT

d_call: -
v_call: TRBV5-6
j_call: TRBJ2-5
clone_size: -
cdr3_aa: CASRRAATSGLPQETQYF
cdr3_nt: TGTGCCAGCAGGCGCGCAGCGACTAGTGGCCTTCCTCAAGAGACCCAGTACTTC